Below, one TCR beta chain is given with its context. These data originate in a study of shared clonotypes between healthy human individuals. Study background: Donors had three CD4 naive, three CD4 memory, two CD8 naive and one CD8 memory plate apiece.

Clones were sequenced by immunoSEQ multiplex PCR, and TCRdb holds only the in-frame ones, with some missing. The table has under 850,000 clones, over 90% seen once; the top ten hold under 30%. Cells designated naive CD8 were CD45RO-negative and were positively selected for CCR7, with terminally differentiated effector memory CD45RA+ cells excluded. The donor population consisted of healthy HIV-negative adults with no recent acute infections or vaccinations. Material for sequencing was naive CD8+ T cells sorted from blood. The receptor was derived from a man aged 30-40 years in good health.

CDR3 residues: CASRTTGTGGYGYTF. The DNA for the CDR3 is TGTGCCAGCAGGACAACCGGGACAGGGGGCTATGGCTACACCTTC. The chain links TRBV9 to TRBJ1-2, with TRBD1 identical over 11 bases. There are 15 residues in the CDR3. V lost 5 bases to trimming and J lost 4 bases; unmatched junction nucleotides: 7. Germline loops: CDR1 SGDLS, CDR2 YYNGEE.